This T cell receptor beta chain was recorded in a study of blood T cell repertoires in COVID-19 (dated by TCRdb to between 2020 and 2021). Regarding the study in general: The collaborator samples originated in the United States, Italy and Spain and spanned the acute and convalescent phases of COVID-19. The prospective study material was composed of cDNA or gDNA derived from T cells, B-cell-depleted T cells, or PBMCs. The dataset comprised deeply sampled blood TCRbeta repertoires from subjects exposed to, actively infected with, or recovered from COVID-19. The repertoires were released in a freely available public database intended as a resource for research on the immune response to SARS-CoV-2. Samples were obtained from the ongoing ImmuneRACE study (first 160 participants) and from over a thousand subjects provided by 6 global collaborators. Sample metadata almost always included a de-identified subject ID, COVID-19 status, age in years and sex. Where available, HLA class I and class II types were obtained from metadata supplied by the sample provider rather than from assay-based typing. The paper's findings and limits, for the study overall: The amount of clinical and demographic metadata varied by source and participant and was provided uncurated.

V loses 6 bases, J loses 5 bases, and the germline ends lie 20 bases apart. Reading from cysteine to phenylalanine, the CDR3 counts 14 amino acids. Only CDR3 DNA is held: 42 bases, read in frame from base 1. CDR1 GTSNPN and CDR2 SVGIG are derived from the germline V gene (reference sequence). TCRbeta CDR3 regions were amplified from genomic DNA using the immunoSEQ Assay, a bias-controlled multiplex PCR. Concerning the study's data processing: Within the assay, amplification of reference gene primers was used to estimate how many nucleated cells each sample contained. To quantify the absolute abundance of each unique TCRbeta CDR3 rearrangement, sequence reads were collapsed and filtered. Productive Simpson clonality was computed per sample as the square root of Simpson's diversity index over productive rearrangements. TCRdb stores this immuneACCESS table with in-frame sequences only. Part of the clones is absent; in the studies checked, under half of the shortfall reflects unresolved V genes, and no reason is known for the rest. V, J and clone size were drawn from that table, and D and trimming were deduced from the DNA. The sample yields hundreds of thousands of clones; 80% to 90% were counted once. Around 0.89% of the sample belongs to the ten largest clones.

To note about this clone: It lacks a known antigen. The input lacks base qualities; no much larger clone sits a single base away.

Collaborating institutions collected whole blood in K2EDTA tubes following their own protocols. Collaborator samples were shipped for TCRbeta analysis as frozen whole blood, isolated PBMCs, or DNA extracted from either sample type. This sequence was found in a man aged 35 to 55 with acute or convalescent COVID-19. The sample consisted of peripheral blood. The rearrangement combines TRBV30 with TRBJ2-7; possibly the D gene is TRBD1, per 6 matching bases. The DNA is TGTGCCTGCAATACAGGGCCCGTATTTGACGAGCAGTACTTC. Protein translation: CACNTGPVFDEQYF.